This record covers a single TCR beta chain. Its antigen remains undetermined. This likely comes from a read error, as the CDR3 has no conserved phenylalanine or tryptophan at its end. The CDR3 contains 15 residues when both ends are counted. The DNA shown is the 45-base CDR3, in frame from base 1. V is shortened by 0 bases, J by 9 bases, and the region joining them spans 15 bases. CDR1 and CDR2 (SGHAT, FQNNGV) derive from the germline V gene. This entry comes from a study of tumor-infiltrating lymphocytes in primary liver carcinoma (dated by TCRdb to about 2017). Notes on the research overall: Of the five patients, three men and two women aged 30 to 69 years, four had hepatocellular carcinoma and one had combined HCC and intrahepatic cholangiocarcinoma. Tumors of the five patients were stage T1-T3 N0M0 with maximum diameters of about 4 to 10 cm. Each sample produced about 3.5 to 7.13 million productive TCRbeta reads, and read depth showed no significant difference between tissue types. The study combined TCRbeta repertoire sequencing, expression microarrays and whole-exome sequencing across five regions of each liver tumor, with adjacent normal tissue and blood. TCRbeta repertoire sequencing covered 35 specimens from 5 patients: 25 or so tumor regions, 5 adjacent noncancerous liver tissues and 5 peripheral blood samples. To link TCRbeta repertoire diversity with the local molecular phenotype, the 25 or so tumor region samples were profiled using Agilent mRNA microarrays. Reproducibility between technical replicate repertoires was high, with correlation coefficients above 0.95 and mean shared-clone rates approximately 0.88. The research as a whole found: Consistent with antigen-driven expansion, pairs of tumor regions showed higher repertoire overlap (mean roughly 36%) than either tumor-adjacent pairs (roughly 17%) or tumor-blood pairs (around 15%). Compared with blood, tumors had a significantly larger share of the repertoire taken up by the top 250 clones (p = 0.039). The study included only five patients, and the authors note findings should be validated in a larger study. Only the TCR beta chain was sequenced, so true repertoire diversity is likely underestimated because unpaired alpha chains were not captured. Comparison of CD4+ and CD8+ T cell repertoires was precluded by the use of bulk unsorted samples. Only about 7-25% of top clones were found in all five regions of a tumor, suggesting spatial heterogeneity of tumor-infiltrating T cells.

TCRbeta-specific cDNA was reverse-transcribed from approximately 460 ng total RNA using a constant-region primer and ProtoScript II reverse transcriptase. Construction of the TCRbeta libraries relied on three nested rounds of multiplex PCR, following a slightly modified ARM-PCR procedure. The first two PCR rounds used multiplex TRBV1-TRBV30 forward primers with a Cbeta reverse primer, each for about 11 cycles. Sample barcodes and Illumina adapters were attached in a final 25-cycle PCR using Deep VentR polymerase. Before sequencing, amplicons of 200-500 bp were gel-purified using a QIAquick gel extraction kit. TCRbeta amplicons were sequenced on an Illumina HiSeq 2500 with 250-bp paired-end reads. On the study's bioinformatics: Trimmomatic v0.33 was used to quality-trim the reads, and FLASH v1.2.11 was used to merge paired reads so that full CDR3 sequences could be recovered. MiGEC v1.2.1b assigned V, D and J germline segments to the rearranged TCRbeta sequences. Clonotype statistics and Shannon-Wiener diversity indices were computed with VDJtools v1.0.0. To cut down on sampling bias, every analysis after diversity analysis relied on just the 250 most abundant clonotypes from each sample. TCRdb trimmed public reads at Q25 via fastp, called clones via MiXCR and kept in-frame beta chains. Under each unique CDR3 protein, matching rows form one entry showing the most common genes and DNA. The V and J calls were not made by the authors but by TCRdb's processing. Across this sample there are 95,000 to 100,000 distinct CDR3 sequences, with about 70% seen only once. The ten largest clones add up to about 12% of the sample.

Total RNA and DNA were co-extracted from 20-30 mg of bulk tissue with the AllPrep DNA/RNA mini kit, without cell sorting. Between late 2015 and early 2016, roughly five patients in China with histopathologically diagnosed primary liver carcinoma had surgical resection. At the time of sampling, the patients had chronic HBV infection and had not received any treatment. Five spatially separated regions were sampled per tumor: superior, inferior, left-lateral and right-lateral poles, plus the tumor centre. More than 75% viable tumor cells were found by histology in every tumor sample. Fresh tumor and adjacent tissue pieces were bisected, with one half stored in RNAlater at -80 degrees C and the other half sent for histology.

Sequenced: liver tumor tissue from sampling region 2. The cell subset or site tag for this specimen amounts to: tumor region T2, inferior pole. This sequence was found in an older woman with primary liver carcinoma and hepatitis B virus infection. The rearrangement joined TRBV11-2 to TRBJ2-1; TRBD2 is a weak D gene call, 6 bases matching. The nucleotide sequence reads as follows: TGTGCCAGCAGCTTAGAGGGAGGAGGTATCTGTGAGCAGTTCTTA. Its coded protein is CASSLEGGGICEQFL.